The clone carrying this T cell receptor beta chain was observed at least ten times. Its specificity is not known. The sample comes from a study of neurological immune-mediated disorders. Overall study results and limits: There were no CDR3 amino acid sequences shared by expanded clones across subjects, a result suggesting private repertoires in all groups.

This CDR3 is 15 amino acids long. V dropped 5 bases and J dropped 7; count of bases not matched to a gene: 9. The germline CDR1 and CDR2 sequences are LGHDT and YNNKEL (reference sequence). The authors produced cDNA by 5'RACE using 10-nucleotide random UMIs. TCRdb re-called the 5' RACE reads with MiXCR, one entry per CDR3 protein. The table has around 38,000 distinct CDR3 sequences, approximately 15% seen once. The sorted libraries drew on under 1.3 million T cells that were CD4+ or CD8+. Source material: CD4+ T cells from blood. The source of this sequence is a woman in her sixties or seventies with HTLV-1-associated myelopathy (HAM/TSP). The rearrangement uses TRBV3-1 and TRBJ2-1; 9 bases line up with TRBD2. DNA for the CDR3: TGTGCCAGCAGCGGGGGCGGGGGGGCCGATAATGAGCAGTTCTTC. Its protein product is CASSGGGGADNEQFF.